These 23 T cell receptor beta chains originate from one sample sequenced in a study of blood T cell repertoires in COVID-19. Profiling relied on immunoSEQ multiplex PCR, and the TCRdb table lists in-frame clones only, not all of them. The sample carries 240,000 or so clones, around four fifths recorded once. Specimen: peripheral blood. The receptors here all came from a woman of 80 years or more with acute or convalescent COVID-19.

J is TRBJ2-5 and V is TRBV6-4; TRBD2 agrees at 15 bases. The germline V gene has CDR1 MRHNA and CDR2 SNTAGT. The trim removed 7 bases at V and 5 bases at J, leaving 8 bases unmatched. CDR3 length equals 16 residues. Here the CDR3 reads CASISGTSGGRETQYF. CDR3 sequence (DNA): TGTGCCAGCATCTCCGGGACTAGCGGGGGGCGTGAGACCCAGTACTTC.

V and J are TRBV9 and TRBJ2-1; perhaps TRBD2 as D (6 bases). Trimming removed 0 bases from V and 0 bases from J, with 10 bases in between. Germline-derived CDR1 and CDR2 are SGDLS and YYNGEE. The CDR3 runs to 16 residues. DNA of the CDR3: TGTGCCAGCAGCGTAGGAGGACTAAGCTCCTACAATGAGCAGTTCTTC. It specifies CASSVGGLSSYNEQFF.

This clone was picked up one time. CDR3: CSRSGNLIQETQYF. CDR3 sequence (DNA): TGCAGCCGCTCCGGGAACCTTATCCAAGAGACCCAGTACTTC. The V call is TRBV29-1, the J call TRBJ2-5; a possible D gene is TRBD2 (5 bases). Trimming removed 8 bases at V and 1 base at J, with 17 bases between. Germline-derived CDR1 and CDR2 are SQVTM and ANQGSEA. The CDR3 has 14 amino acids. The whole variable domain, filled in from reference TRBV29-1 and TRBJ2-5, reads SAVISQKPSRDICQRGTSLTIQCQVDSQVTMMFWYRQQPGQSLTLIATANQGSEATYESGFVIDKFPISRPNLTFSTLTVSNMSPEDSSIYLCSRSGNLIQETQYFGPGTRLLVL.

The rearrangement joins TRBV7-2 to TRBJ2-6, with D possibly being TRBD2 (5 bases). Germline values: CDR1 SGHTA, CDR2 FQGNSA. The CDR3 covers 17 residues. Deletions cut 1 base from V and 2 bases from J, with 12 bases between. The CDR3 spells CASSLERGFTGANVLTF. CDR3 nucleotide sequence: TGTGCCAGCAGCTTAGAGCGAGGGTTCACTGGGGCCAACGTCCTGACTTTC.

This rearrangement joins TRBV19 to TRBJ1-2; 7 positions agree with TRBD1. The germline CDR1 and CDR2 sequences are LNHDA and SQIVND (reference sequence). Unmatched junction bases numbered 12, after V lost 2 bases and J lost 6 bases. CDR3 size: 16 residues. This chain's CDR3 is CASSITLDRQRHGYTF. The CDR3 DNA reads TGTGCCAGTAGTATAACCCTGGACAGGCAAAGGCATGGCTACACCTTC.

This clone was counted a single time. The CDR3 loop is CATSDSGTGNYNEQFF. The CDR3 bases are TGTGCCACCAGTGATTCCGGGACAGGGAACTACAATGAGCAGTTCTTC. The rearrangement links TRBV24-1 to TRBJ2-1; 9 bases are a match to TRBD1. CDR3 size: 16 residues. V shed 2 bases and J 3 bases; nucleotides not matched to a gene: 4. Looked up from germline, CDR1 is KGHDR and CDR2 is SFDVKD.

The rearrangement links TRBV5-4 to TRBJ2-5; no clear D gene. Deletions cut 4 bases from V and 2 bases from J, with 6 bases between. The CDR3 is made up of 12 amino acids. The V gene's germline CDR1 is SGHNT and CDR2 YYREEE (reference sequence). In DNA, the CDR3 is TGTGCCAGCAGCGCACAGCAAGAGACCCAGTACTTC. It is translated as CASSAQQETQYF.

The V call is TRBV5-4, the J call TRBJ2-2; TRBD1 matches at 7 bases. The CDR3 spans 15 residues. CDR1 SGHNT and CDR2 YYREEE come from the germline V gene (reference sequence). The V gene end was trimmed by 2 bases and the J gene end by 3 bases; junction bases not matched to a gene: 4. CDR3 loop: CASSLRGQDTGELFF. The CDR3 DNA sequence: TGTGCCAGCAGCTTAAGGGGGCAGGACACCGGGGAGCTGTTTTTT.

The V call is TRBV6-2 or TRBV6-3, the J call TRBJ2-7, with 7 bases aligning to TRBD2. V dropped 4 bases and J dropped 3; count of bases not matched to a gene: 6. The CDR3 runs to 14 residues. Germline assignment: CDR1 MNHEY and CDR2 SVGEGT. The CDR3 region is CASSFGLDLYEQYF. CDR3 bases: TGTGCCAGCAGTTTCGGACTAGATCTCTACGAGCAGTACTTC.

The chain joins TRBV7-7 to TRBJ2-1; 8 bases are a match to TRBD2. The ends lost 1 base at V and 7 bases at J; junction bases unmatched: 12. The CDR3 runs to 17 residues. Germline CDR1 SSHAT, CDR2 FNYEAQ (reference sequence). CDR3 in amino acids: CASSLGSGAGVGNEQFF. The CDR3 region has the DNA TGTGCCAGCAGCTTAGGGAGTGGAGCGGGGGTGGGAAATGAGCAGTTCTTC.

This clone was seen just once. The V call is TRBV19, the J call TRBJ1-5, with no clear D. The CDR3 covers 18 residues. Germline V lookup: CDR1 LNHDA, CDR2 SQIVND (reference sequence). Trimming took 9 bases from V and 0 from J, leaving 24 bases between them. The CDR3, as DNA: TGTGCCAGGCCATTTATTTCGAGCAGGACTTATAGCAATCAGCCCCAGCATTTT. Translated: CARPFISSRTYSNQPQHF.

The chain combines TRBV5-1 with TRBJ1-2; tentatively, D is TRBD1 (6 bases). V dropped 4 bases and J dropped 3 bases, with 16 bases sitting between them. Germline V CDR1 and CDR2: SGHRS, YFSETQ. The length of the CDR3 is 15 residues. This chain's CDR3 is CASSPEYDRHYGYTF. The CDR3 DNA reads TGCGCCAGCAGCCCCGAATACGACAGGCACTATGGCTACACCTTC.

Notes on this clone: Mismatch with germline at one junction end may stem from a read error. The CDR3 nucleotides are TGTGCCAGCAGCTTCCGTCGGACGCCCCCGGGACAGGACCCTTTGCGCTTT. The encoded protein is CASSFRRTPPGQDPLRF. The V gene is TRBV7-2, the J gene TRBJ1-1; 8 bases fit TRBD1. CDR1 and CDR2 (germline): SGHTA, FQGNSA. CDR3 length equals 17 residues.

V is TRBV7-2 and J is TRBJ2-3, with D perhaps TRBD1 (5 bases). The length of the CDR3 is 14 residues. Germline loops: CDR1 SGHTA, CDR2 FQGNSA. The V and J ends lost 5 bases and 0 bases respectively, with 9 bases between them. The CDR3 is CASSPRQSTDTQYF. CDR3 nucleotides: TGTGCCAGCAGCCCGCGACAGAGCACAGATACGCAGTATTTT. Supplemented by reference TRBV7-2 and TRBJ2-3, the full variable domain reads GAGVSQSPSNKVTEKGKDVELRCDPISGHTALYWYRQSLGQGLEFLIYFQGNSAPDKSGLPSDRFSAERTGGSVSTLTIQRTQQEDSAVYLCASSPRQSTDTQYFGPGTRLTVL.

The rearrangement links TRBV28 to TRBJ1-5; D gene uncertain. Per the germline V gene, CDR1 is MDHEN and CDR2 is SYDVKM. The ends were cut back, 3 bases at V and 0 bases at J, with 9 bases in the middle. The length of the CDR3 is 15 residues. CDR3 sequence (DNA): TGTGCCAGCAGTTTGCCCGGGAATAGCAATCAGCCCCAGCATTTT. Its protein product is CASSLPGNSNQPQHF.

The V and J genes are TRBV19 and TRBJ1-1; 7 nucleotides align to TRBD1. Losses at the gene ends were 10 bases for V and 4 bases for J; bases not matched to a gene: 9. This CDR3 spans 13 amino acids. The germline CDR1 and CDR2 sequences are LNHDA and SQIVND (reference sequence). In nucleotides, the CDR3 is TGTGCCACCCAGCAGGGGGTTTCCACTGAAGCTTTCTTT. Protein: CATQQGVSTEAFF.

The chain has TRBV6-2 or TRBV6-3 and TRBJ1-5; TRBD1 aligns across 7 bases. CDR1 is MNHEY and CDR2 is SVGEGT in the germline V gene. The J segment lost 4 bases and the V segment lost 2 bases, leaving 5 bases of the junction unmatched. The CDR3 contains 15 residues. CDR3 region: CASSYVTGRNQPQHF. The CDR3 nucleotides read TGTGCCAGCAGTTACGTGACAGGGCGAAATCAGCCCCAGCATTTT.

The chain carries TRBV30 and TRBJ1-3, with D hard to call. The CDR3 sequence is 17 residues long. CDR1 and CDR2 (germline): GTSNPN, SVGIG (reference sequence). Trimming took 7 bases from V and 0 from J, leaving 22 bases between them. The CDR3: CASSSGAAIRSGNTIYF. The CDR3 DNA is TGTGCCTCCTCCTCGGGAGCAGCAATCCGCTCTGGAAACACCATATATTTT.

V gene TRBV6-5 combines with J gene TRBJ1-1; TRBD1 agrees at 7 bases. CDR1 and CDR2 (germline): MNHEY, SVGAGI. The junction had 7 bases not matched to a gene; V was cut back by 8 bases and J by 4 bases. The CDR3 is 13 residues long. CDR3 nucleotide sequence: TGTGCCAGCCACCAGGGGGGATTCACTGAAGCTTTCTTT. It encodes CASHQGGFTEAFF.

Here the CDR3 reads CASSLEWRNTEAFF. The DNA of the CDR3 is TGTGCCAGCAGCTTAGAGTGGAGAAACACTGAAGCTTTCTTT. This sequence joins TRBV11-2 and TRBJ1-1; D is uncertain. V shed 0 bases and J shed 2 bases, with 7 bases lying between them. This CDR3 comprises 14 residues. The germline V gene encodes CDR1 SGHAT and CDR2 FQNNGV.

A few counts support this clone. The chain uses TRBV4-2 and TRBJ2-7; TRBD2 might be the D (5 bases). This CDR3 spans 14 amino acids. The germline gives CDR1 LGHNA, CDR2 YNFKEQ. Trimming removed 0 bases from V and 3 bases from J, with 9 bases in between. Here the CDR3 DNA reads TGTGCCAGCAGCCAAGATCCTCGGGGCTACGAGCAGTACTTC. Its translation is CASSQDPRGYEQYF.

The V gene is TRBV7-9, the J gene TRBJ2-7; the match to TRBD1 covers 9 bases. The ends lost 1 base at V and 9 bases at J; junction bases unmatched: 7. The CDR3 extends over 14 amino acids. CDR1 and CDR2 (germline): SEHNR, FQNEAQ (reference sequence). CDR3 DNA: TGTGCCAGCAGCTTAGAGGGACAGGGAGTTCGGCAGTACTTC. Encoded protein: CASSLEGQGVRQYF.

This clone was seen at least ten times. V gene TRBV4-1 combines with J gene TRBJ2-7, with 9 bases lining up with TRBD2. CDR1 is MGHRA and CDR2 is YSYEKL in the germline V gene. V trimming: 3 bases; J trimming: 4 bases; junction bases outside the gene matches: 7. This CDR3 is built from 15 residues. The CDR3 loop is CASSHFSGRGYEQYF. The DNA of the CDR3 is TGCGCCAGCAGCCATTTTAGCGGGAGAGGTTACGAGCAGTACTTC.